A single T cell receptor (beta chain) is shown here with its context. These data belong to a study of cytomegalovirus exposure and HLA in healthy donors. Study as a whole: Researchers previously reported finding 90 million to 130 million unique TCR beta sequences from roughly 170 million T cells.

The study ran its PCR with 60 Vbeta and 13 Jbeta primers. TCRdb's copy holds only in-frame clones and misses some; the assay was immunoSEQ multiplex PCR. The sample carries around 200,000 clones, about four fifths recorded once. The CDR3 is made up of 13 amino acids. V trimming: 4 bases; J trimming: 8 bases; junction bases outside the gene matches: 5. CDR1 is SGHDT and CDR2 is YYEEEE in the germline V gene. The chain links TRBV5-6 to TRBJ2-1, with TRBD1 matching 8 bases. The sequenced sample consisted of PBMCs. This clonotype was obtained from a male donor in good health and CMV-seronegative. The CDR3 protein is CASSPDRVDEQFF. In nucleotides, the CDR3 is TGTGCCAGCAGCCCGGACAGGGTGGATGAGCAGTTCTTC.